This TCR beta chain was obtained from a study of blood T cells in healthy people across ages. Overall study: Through template switching, about one barcoded beta molecule was captured per two T cells, as measured in model experiments.

The V gene's germline CDR1 is SNHLY and CDR2 FYNNEI. V trimming: 6 bases; J trimming: 6 bases; junction bases outside the gene matches: 6. The CDR3 contains 14 residues. Together with a sample-barcoded 5' primer, a J-beta primer mix was included in a second PCR lasting roughly 7 to 11 cycles. TCRdb ran MiXCR on the 5' RACE reads and lists one entry per CDR3 protein. This sample yields about 1.5 million distinct CDR3 sequences, of which 40% to 45% are seen a single time; about 4% belongs to the top ten. Sample: blood. This sequence was found in a woman younger than 30 in good health. The chain uses TRBV2 and TRBJ2-2; 8 bases are a match to TRBD1. The CDR3 DNA follows: TGTGCCAGCAGAGGACAGGGAAGGGCCGGGGAGCTGTTTTTT. Protein: CASRGQGRAGELFF.